Listed below are T cell receptor beta chains from one sample, sequenced in a study of T cells after yellow fever vaccination. TCRdb re-analysed the 5' RACE reads in MiXCR, keeping a single row per CDR3 protein. This table has about 300,000 distinct CDR3 sequences, around 6.8% appearing once. The sequences come from PBMCs, collected about 49 days after the first yellow fever vaccination. Receptors were obtained from a man in his late teens or twenties who received the YFV17D yellow fever vaccine. Each CDR3 is given with its conserved first and last residue. A D gene is named only where the DNA matches it firmly. Size is omitted from some rows. Given values are once, few, many or a class for expanded clones.

cdr3_aa	cdr3_nt	clone_size	v_call	cdr3_length	j_call	d_call
CASRRALAKNIQYF	TGTGCCAGCCGTCGAGCCTTAGCCAAAAACATTCAGTACTTC	.	TRBV7-2	14	TRBJ2-4	.
CASSFPTSVGQETQYF	TGTGCCAGCAGTTTCCCGACTAGCGTAGGGCAAGAGACCCAGTACTTC	.	TRBV28	16	TRBJ2-5	TRBD2
CASSSDPGLAAGRSGANVLTF	TGTGCCAGCAGCTCGGATCCGGGACTAGCGGCAGGGCGCTCTGGGGCCAACGTCCTGACTTTC	.	TRBV11-1	21	TRBJ2-6	TRBD2
CASSQGEGPFSIQYF	TGCGCCAGCAGCCAAGGTGAGGGGCCGTTCAGCATTCAGTACTTC	.	TRBV4-1	15	TRBJ2-4	.
CATSDLRGTQETQYF	TGTGCCACCAGTGATTTGCGGGGGACGCAAGAGACCCAGTACTTC	.	TRBV24-1	15	TRBJ2-5	.
CASSHFAGGDGGYTF	TGTGCCAGCAGCCATTTTGCAGGGGGCGATGGTGGCTACACCTTC	.	TRBV3-1	15	TRBJ1-2	TRBD1
CASSLASLLAGPHNEQFF	TGTGCCAGCAGCTTAGCCTCCCTCCTAGCGGGGCCGCACAATGAGCAGTTCTTC	few	TRBV7-6	18	TRBJ2-1	TRBD2
CASLGYREAFF	TGTGCCAGCTTGGGGTATAGGGAAGCTTTCTTT	few	TRBV5-5	11	TRBJ1-1	.
CASSSILGAYEQYF	TGTGCCAGCAGCTCCATACTTGGGGCCTACGAGCAGTACTTC	.	TRBV3-1	14	TRBJ2-7	.
CASSARDRVQETQYF	TGTGCCAGTAGTGCCCGGGACAGGGTCCAAGAGACCCAGTACTTC	few	TRBV19	15	TRBJ2-5	TRBD1
CASHLGGTTDTQYF	TGTGCCAGCCACCTAGGCGGAACCACAGATACGCAGTATTTT	.	TRBV7-2	14	TRBJ2-3	.
CASSYAGWGTEAFF	TGTGCCAGCAGTTACGCAGGGTGGGGGACTGAAGCTTTCTTT	.	TRBV6-2/TRBV6-3	14	TRBJ1-1	.
CASGEGMNTEAFF	TGCGCCAGCGGGGAAGGGATGAACACTGAAGCTTTCTTT	.	TRBV5-1	13	TRBJ1-1	.
CASNFEGDTEAFF	TGTGCCAGCAATTTTGAGGGGGACACTGAAGCTTTCTTT	.	TRBV6-2/TRBV6-3	13	TRBJ1-1	.
CASRPDRGRLETQYF	TGTGCCAGCAGGCCCGACAGGGGGCGATTAGAGACCCAGTACTTC	few	TRBV6-1	15	TRBJ2-5	TRBD1
CSAASGQGRVEAFF	TGCAGTGCTGCCTCGGGACAGGGGCGTGTAGAAGCTTTCTTT	.	TRBV20-1	14	TRBJ1-1	TRBD1
CASSLVPSGQFF	TGTGCCAGCAGCTTAGTTCCTTCTGGGCAGTTCTTC	many	TRBV7-2	12	TRBJ2-1	.
CASSLGVGSTDTQYF	TGTGCCAGCAGCTTAGGGGTGGGGAGCACAGATACGCAGTATTTT	.	TRBV7-2	15	TRBJ2-3	.
CASSPGRILAGELFF	TGTGCCAGCAGCCCCGGGAGGATCCTCGCCGGGGAGCTGTTTTTT	many	TRBV5-4	15	TRBJ2-2	TRBD2
CSAIVTSGGKIDEQFF	TGCAGTGCTATAGTCACTAGCGGGGGGAAGATAGATGAGCAGTTCTTC	.	TRBV20-1	16	TRBJ2-1	TRBD2
CATSDPRAADTQYF	TGTGCCACCAGTGACCCCAGGGCGGCAGATACGCAGTATTTT	few	TRBV24-1	14	TRBJ2-3	.
CASRSGFVTGELFF	TGTGCCAGTAGGTCCGGGTTTGTAACCGGGGAGCTGTTTTTT	.	TRBV19	14	TRBJ2-2	.
CASSNWTPYEQYF	TGTGCCAGCAGCAATTGGACACCCTACGAGCAGTACTTC	.	TRBV12-3/TRBV12-4	13	TRBJ2-7	.
CASGQGGTDTQYF	TGCGCCAGCGGACAGGGCGGTACAGATACGCAGTATTTT	many	TRBV5-1	13	TRBJ2-3	TRBD1
CASSLGWDSYGYTF	TGTGCCAGCAGCTTAGGGTGGGACAGCTATGGCTACACCTTC	.	TRBV7-9	14	TRBJ1-2	TRBD1
CAWSVGENQPQHF	TGTGCCTGGAGTGTAGGGGAGAATCAGCCCCAGCATTTT	.	TRBV30	13	TRBJ1-5	.
CASSPGSTEAFF	TGTGCCAGCAGCCCTGGGAGCACTGAAGCTTTCTTT	few	TRBV27	12	TRBJ1-1	.
CASRPGLLGTGELFF	TGTGCCAGCCGACCGGGACTACTCGGCACCGGGGAGCTGTTTTTT	.	TRBV6-1	15	TRBJ2-2	TRBD2
CASSRRNGGFETQYF	TGCGCCAGCAGCCGACGGAACGGGGGATTTGAGACCCAGTACTTC	.	TRBV4-3	15	TRBJ2-5	.
CASSLYYGEGETQYF	TGTGCCAGCAGCTTGTATTACGGGGAGGGAGAGACCCAGTACTTC	few	TRBV5-4	15	TRBJ2-5	TRBD2
CASSPASQGSGEQYF	TGTGCCAGCAGTCCGGCCTCCCAGGGTTCGGGCGAGCAGTACTTC	.	TRBV27	15	TRBJ2-7	.
CASSFHIQGGNQPQHF	TGTGCCAGCAGCTTTCACATACAGGGGGGGAATCAGCCCCAGCATTTT	.	TRBV7-6	16	TRBJ1-5	TRBD1
CASSQDWWRDGYTF	TGTGCCAGCAGCCAAGATTGGTGGAGAGATGGCTACACCTTC	few	TRBV4-2	14	TRBJ1-2	.
CASSYLTDTQYF	TGTGCCAGCAGCTACCTCACAGATACGCAGTATTTT	many	TRBV7-2	12	TRBJ2-3	.
CASSPRDRAIVETQYF	TGTGCCAGCAGCCCCCGGGACAGGGCAATTGTGGAGACCCAGTACTTC	few	TRBV14	16	TRBJ2-5	TRBD1
CASSLNPPPGGSTDTQYF	TGTGCCAGCAGCTTAAACCCCCCCCCGGGGGGGAGCACAGATACGCAGTATTTT	few	TRBV7-3	18	TRBJ2-3	TRBD2
CASSQAPDRLATDTQYF	TGTGCCAGCAGCCAGGCTCCAGACAGGTTAGCCACAGATACGCAGTATTTT	few	TRBV3-1	17	TRBJ2-3	.
CSARDPQGRGETQYF	TGCAGTGCTAGAGATCCCCAGGGCAGAGGAGAGACCCAGTACTTC	.	TRBV20-1	15	TRBJ2-5	.
CASSLEVSAAEAFF	TGTGCCAGCAGCTTGGAGGTTTCAGCTGCTGAAGCTTTCTTT	.	TRBV5-4	14	TRBJ1-1	.
CASSAGPFPGYEQYF	TGTGCCAGCAGCGCCGGACCTTTCCCGGGATACGAGCAGTACTTC	.	TRBV7-2	15	TRBJ2-7	.
CASSTGQGAREQYF	TGTGCCAGCAGCACGGGACAGGGGGCGCGGGAGCAGTACTTC	many	TRBV9	14	TRBJ2-7	TRBD1
CASSYPGQGRYEQYF	TGTGCCAGCAGTTACCCTGGACAGGGGAGGTACGAGCAGTACTTC	.	TRBV6-5	15	TRBJ2-7	TRBD1
CASSPSVGWTDTQYF	TGTGCCAGCAGCCCATCTGTGGGCTGGACAGATACGCAGTATTTT	.	TRBV5-6	15	TRBJ2-3	.